The 27 T cell receptor beta chains presented below share a single source sample, sequenced in a study of long-term antiretroviral therapy in people with HIV. The immunoSEQ assay was v3.0, run at survey level. Method: immunoSEQ multiplex PCR; TCRdb's copy keeps in-frame clones and lacks some. The sample carries roughly 30,000 clones, 93% recorded once. The material sequenced was unsorted PBMCs, taken roughly 6.3 years after starting antiretroviral therapy. The receptors come from a woman aged 40 to 50 with HIV.

The chain uses TRBV5-1 and TRBJ1-1; 8 positions agree with TRBD1. The germline gives CDR1 SGHRS, CDR2 YFSETQ. Trimming took 4 bases from V and 7 from J; bases not matched to a gene: 9. CDR3 size: 14 residues. CDR3 DNA sequence: TGCGCCAGCAGCATCCAGGGGGCGGATATTGAAGCTTTCTTT. Translating gives CASSIQGADIEAFF. Full variable domain (missing parts from reference TRBV5-1 and TRBJ1-1): KAGVTQTPRYLIKTRGQQVTLSCSPISGHRSVSWYQQTPGQGLQFLFEYFSETQRNKGNFPGRFSGRQFSNSRSEMNVSTLELGDSALYLCASSIQGADIEAFFGQGTRLTVV.

This chain links TRBV7-8 with TRBJ1-4; maybe TRBD1 (5 bases). The germline V gene encodes CDR1 SGHVS and CDR2 FQNEAQ. The CDR3 sequence is 14 residues long. Trimming cost V 3 bases and J 8 bases, with 13 bases left between them. Here the CDR3 DNA reads TGTGCCAGCAGCTTCGGGACCGTGGGGGAAAAACTGTTTTTT. This translates into CASSFGTVGEKLFF.

This rearrangement joins TRBV29-1 to TRBJ2-2, with D perhaps TRBD2 (6 bases). The CDR3 covers 14 residues. The germline gives CDR1 SQVTM, CDR2 ANQGSEA. The V end was cut by 6 bases, the J end by 4 bases, with 15 bases between. In DNA form, the CDR3 reads TGCAGCGTGCCCTCCGGGGGAGGCACCGGGGAGCTGTTTTTT. It translates to CSVPSGGGTGELFF.

The chain's CDR3 is CASSQGGRNTEAFF. The CDR3 DNA reads as TGCGCCAGCAGCCAAGGAGGCAGGAACACTGAAGCTTTCTTT. J is TRBJ1-1 and V is TRBV4-1, with D hard to call. V lost 1 base and J lost 1, with 7 bases in between. CDR1 and CDR2 from the germline V gene are MGHRA and YSYEKL. The CDR3 spans 14 residues.

The chain uses TRBV7-6 and TRBJ2-5; 14 bases are a match to TRBD2. This CDR3 region has 14 residues. Germline CDR1 reads SGHVS; CDR2 reads FNYEAQ. The V and J ends lost 5 bases and 9 bases, in that order; junction bases with no gene match: 5. The CDR3 reads CASSPGTSGGPQYF. The CDR3 bases are TGTGCCAGCAGCCCCGGGACTAGCGGGGGACCCCAGTACTTC.

This clone was seen only once. The J gene is TRBJ2-2, the V gene TRBV4-3; possibly TRBD1 for D (6 bases). The CDR3 runs 17 residues. Trimming stripped 4 bases from V and 3 bases from J, with 18 bases between. Germline V lookup: CDR1 LGHNA, CDR2 YSLEER. The CDR3 reads CASSRARGGSDTGELFF. The CDR3 bases are TGCGCCAGCAGCCGAGCCCGAGGGGGTTCGGACACCGGGGAGCTGTTTTTT.

CDR3 residues: CASSLGQGVARSYEQYF. DNA for the CDR3: TGTGCCAGCAGCTTGGGACAGGGGGTGGCCCGCTCCTACGAGCAGTACTTC. The chain has TRBV5-4 and TRBJ2-7; 9 bases are shared with TRBD1. The CDR3 is made up of 17 amino acids. V shed 0 bases and J 0 bases; nucleotides not matched to a gene: 7. Germline loops: CDR1 SGHNT, CDR2 YYREEE (reference sequence).

The chain carries TRBV19 and TRBJ1-1; 8 positions match TRBD1. The CDR3 consists of 16 residues. Germline-derived CDR1 and CDR2 are LNHDA and SQIVND (reference sequence). The V gene end was trimmed by 0 bases and the J gene end by 5 bases; junction bases not matched to a gene: 8. CDR3 DNA sequence: TGTGCCAGTAGTATAGACGCAGGGACAGGATGGACTGAAGCTTTCTTT. This codes for CASSIDAGTGWTEAFF.

The CDR3 DNA reads TGTGCCAGCTCCAACAGGGGTCCTTCCTACGAGCAGTACTTC. Encoded protein: CASSNRGPSYEQYF. The rearrangement joins TRBV18 to TRBJ2-7; TRBD1 matches 7 bases. The CDR3 totals 14 residues. Trimming took 6 bases from V and 1 from J; bases not matched to a gene: 6. Germline V gives CDR1 KGHSH, CDR2 LQKENI.

J is TRBJ1-1 and V is TRBV5-4; 8 positions match TRBD1. The CDR3 has 14 residues. J was trimmed by 0 bases and V by 4 bases; bases with no gene match: 2. Germline lookup yields CDR1 SGHNT and CDR2 YYREEE (reference sequence). CDR3 nucleotide sequence: TGTGCCAGCAGCATGACAGGGGTGAACACTGAAGCTTTCTTT. Its translation is CASSMTGVNTEAFF.

V is TRBV5-6 and J is TRBJ2-1; 7 bases align to TRBD1. This CDR3 spans 17 amino acids. CDR1 and CDR2 from the germline V gene are SGHDT and YYEEEE. With 4 bases clipped from V and 3 bases from J, the junction kept 13 bases outside the gene matches. CDR3 bases: TGTGCCAGCAGCCCCAGCCCCCGACAGGGCGTCTACAATGAGCAGTTCTTC. Its translation is CASSPSPRQGVYNEQFF.

The gene calls are TRBV6-5 and TRBJ1-1; D ambiguous. The V end was cut by 6 bases, the J end by 5 bases, with 16 bases between. The germline gives CDR1 MNHEY, CDR2 SVGAGI. The CDR3 totals 14 residues. The CDR3 is CASSPPGSKTEAFF. As DNA, the CDR3 is TGTGCCAGCAGCCCCCCGGGTTCGAAGACTGAAGCTTTCTTT.

V gene TRBV10-3 combines with J gene TRBJ2-6; D call uncertain. V was trimmed by 9 bases and J by 2 bases, leaving 2 bases between them. From germline, CDR1 is ENHRY and CDR2 SYGVKD. This CDR3 spans 11 amino acids. The CDR3 nucleotides are TGTGCCATTGCTGGGGCCAACGTCCTGACTTTC. It translates to CAIAGANVLTF.

The J gene is TRBJ1-2, the V gene TRBV6-5; possible D gene TRBD1, 5 bases. CDR1 is MNHEY and CDR2 is SVGAGI in the germline V gene. V dropped 7 bases and J dropped 6 bases, with 15 bases sitting between them. The CDR3 has 13 amino acids. The CDR3 spells CASTPAGGDGYTF. CDR3 nucleotide sequence: TGTGCCAGCACCCCAGCGGGGGGGGATGGCTACACCTTC.

This clone was counted a single time. Other DNA sequences in the same sample also yield this CDR3. The gene calls are TRBV29-1 and TRBJ1-2, with D perhaps matching TRBD1 (5 bases). The CDR3 has 14 residues. Germline V gives CDR1 SQVTM, CDR2 ANQGSEA. V lost 7 bases and J 0 bases, leaving 15 bases between the germline ends. The CDR3 loop reads CSARGDRSNYGYTF. Written as DNA, the CDR3 is TGCAGCGCCCGGGGGGACCGCTCTAACTATGGCTACACCTTC.

As DNA, the CDR3 is TGTGCCAGCAGCCAGTTCACCACAGAACCCTATGGCTACACCTTC. Its protein product is CASSQFTTEPYGYTF. This chain uses TRBV6-5 with TRBJ1-2; no firm D call. In germline, CDR1 is MNHEY, CDR2 SVGAGI. The germline V and J ends were trimmed by 6 bases and 4 bases, with 18 bases remaining between them. There are 15 residues in the CDR3.

This rearrangement joins TRBV5-1 to TRBJ2-1, with D possibly called TRBD1 or TRBD2 (6 bases each). Germline V gene sequence: CDR1 SGHRS, CDR2 YFSETQ. V lost 4 bases to trimming and J lost 6 bases, with 17 bases between them. The CDR3 spans 15 residues. The CDR3, as DNA: TGCGCCAGCAGCCCTTGGGAGGACAGCACCAATGAGCAGTTCTTC. Residues: CASSPWEDSTNEQFF.

The chain carries TRBV29-1 and TRBJ2-1; 12 nucleotides agree with TRBD2. V shed 6 bases and J 5 bases; nucleotides not matched to a gene: 20. Germline loops: CDR1 SQVTM, CDR2 ANQGSEA. The CDR3 loop spans 19 amino acids. As DNA, the CDR3 is TGCAGCGTAAGAAAAGGACTAGCGGGGACCTTATCCCCACACAATGAGCAGTTCTTC. Translation gives CSVRKGLAGTLSPHNEQFF.

The V and J genes are TRBV30 and TRBJ2-4; possible D gene TRBD1, 5 bases. CDR1 GTSNPN and CDR2 SVGIG come from the germline V gene (reference sequence). This CDR3 contains 13 residues. The V and J ends lost 0 bases and 6 bases respectively, with 9 bases between them. Here the CDR3 reads CAWSVGQGNIQYF. The CDR3 region has the DNA TGTGCCTGGAGTGTGGGGCAGGGAAACATTCAGTACTTC.

This chain links TRBV6-6 with TRBJ1-5; TRBD1 is a possible D gene (5 bases). V was clipped by 0 bases and J by 2 bases, with 5 bases between them. Germline V gene sequence: CDR1 MNHNY, CDR2 SVGAGI (reference sequence). CDR3 size: 14 residues. The CDR3 sequence: CASSYSTGNQPQHF. The CDR3 region has the DNA TGTGCCAGCAGTTACTCGACAGGCAATCAGCCCCAGCATTTT.

This sequence joins TRBV2 and TRBJ2-4; D remains unclear. CDR1 is SNHLY and CDR2 is FYNNEI in the germline V gene. The V end was cut by 7 bases, the J end by 2 bases, with 12 bases between. This CDR3 has 14 amino acids. CDR3 nucleotides: TGTGCCAGCAACCACCGGAAGACCAAAAACATTCAGTACTTC. It translates to CASNHRKTKNIQYF.

The chain employs TRBV2 and TRBJ1-3; D not certain. This CDR3 comprises 14 residues. In germline, CDR1 is SNHLY, CDR2 FYNNEI. The germline V and J ends were trimmed by 0 bases and 2 bases, with 5 bases remaining between them. CDR3 residues: CASSEAIPGNTIYF. The CDR3 nucleotides are TGTGCCAGCAGTGAAGCGATTCCTGGAAACACCATATATTTT.

The chain is built from TRBV11-2 and TRBJ1-6; weak D call: TRBD1 (6 bases). Trimming cost V 0 bases and J 10 bases, with 13 bases left between them. The germline V gene encodes CDR1 SGHAT and CDR2 FQNNGV. The CDR3 is made up of 15 amino acids. CDR3 in DNA: TGTGCCAGCAGCTTAGAGCGAGGGGGAGAGTCACCCCTCCACTTT. Its translation: CASSLERGGESPLHF. The variable domain in full, with the rest retrieved from reference TRBV11-2 and TRBJ1-6, is EAGVAQSPRYKIIEKRQSVAFWCNPISGHATLYWYQQILGQGPKLLIQFQNNGVVDDSQLPKDRFSAERLKGVDSTLKIQPAKLEDSAVYLCASSLERGGESPLHFGNGTRLTVT.

This sequence joins TRBV7-9 and TRBJ2-3; perhaps D is TRBD1 or TRBD2 (6 bases each). From germline, CDR1 is SEHNR and CDR2 FQNEAQ (reference sequence). This CDR3 spans 14 amino acids. V gave up 2 bases and J gave up 5 bases, with 11 bases separating them. The CDR3 DNA follows: TGTGCCAGCAGCTTACCGGGGGCTAAAGATACGCAGTATTTT. It specifies CASSLPGAKDTQYF.

The chain employs TRBV7-9 and TRBJ1-1; TRBD1 agrees at 7 bases. CDR3 length equals 15 residues. With V trimmed by 0 bases and J by 1 base, 2 bases remained unmatched. Per the germline V gene, CDR1 is SEHNR and CDR2 is FQNEAQ (reference sequence). The CDR3 bases are TGTGCCAGCAGCTTAGCGACAGGGAGGAACACTGAAGCTTTCTTT. Its protein is CASSLATGRNTEAFF.

V usage is TRBV4-3 and J usage is TRBJ2-5, with D tentatively TRBD2 (5 bases). V lost 0 bases and J 2 bases, leaving 13 bases between the germline ends. Germline values: CDR1 LGHNA, CDR2 YSLEER. The length of the CDR3 is 16 residues. Here the CDR3 reads CASSQDFGSPQETQYF. The CDR3 coding sequence is TGCGCCAGCAGCCAAGATTTTGGGAGCCCACAAGAGACCCAGTACTTC.

This clone was detected only once. The V and J genes are TRBV6-6 and TRBJ1-2, with TRBD1 matching 7 bases. V shed 6 bases and J 5 bases; nucleotides not matched to a gene: 6. The germline V gene encodes CDR1 MNHNY and CDR2 SVGAGI (reference sequence). The CDR3 covers 13 residues. The CDR3 DNA follows: TGTGCCAGCAGCCTAGGGACAGATTATGGCTACACCTTC. Translating it yields CASSLGTDYGYTF.